The 10 T cell receptor beta chains listed next were all sequenced from one sample in a study of Ad26.COV2.S vaccination and SARS-CoV-2 variants. Regarding treatment: around 19 received Ad26.COV2.S at low or high dose, single or two shots; roughly five received placebo; per-sample allocation not given. On day 63 after the first injection, vaccine and placebo recipients gave samples. Produced via immunoSEQ multiplex PCR; TCRdb's table is partial and in-frame only. This table has 500,000 or so clones, around 90% appearing once. The sample here was peripheral blood, taken in a trial of Ad26.COV2.S vaccine versus placebo. Receptor source: a person between 18 and 65 years old who received the Ad26.COV2.S COVID-19 vaccine or a placebo.

V usage is TRBV6-6 and J usage is TRBJ1-6; the match to TRBD1 covers 9 bases. The germline gives CDR1 MNHNY, CDR2 SVGAGI (reference sequence). The CDR3 is made up of 14 amino acids. V gave up 7 bases and J gave up 7 bases; unmatched junction bases: 5. CDR3 protein: CASTLGQGNSPLHF. In DNA form, the CDR3 reads TGTGCCAGCACCCTGGGACAGGGAAATTCACCCCTCCACTTT.

The chain recombines TRBV5-1 with TRBJ2-7; TRBD2 matches at 13 bases. V trimming: 5 bases; J trimming: 0 bases; junction bases outside the gene matches: 8. This CDR3 comprises 17 residues. Germline V gene data show CDR1 as SGHRS and CDR2 as YFSETQ. CDR3 in DNA: TGCGCCAGCAGTTACGGACTAGCGGGAGAAACCTCCTACGAGCAGTACTTC. This translates into CASSYGLAGETSYEQYF.

V gene TRBV7-3 combines with J gene TRBJ2-7; 9 bases match TRBD2. V was pared by 2 bases and J by 8 bases, with 10 bases of the junction left unmatched. From germline, CDR1 is SGHTA and CDR2 FQGTGA. This CDR3 has 15 amino acids. The chain's CDR3 is CASSLVPSGIGQQYF. The CDR3 bases are TGTGCCAGCAGCTTAGTTCCTAGCGGGATAGGGCAGCAGTACTTC.

This chain joins TRBV14 and TRBJ2-7; 11 bases align to TRBD2. The CDR3 totals 15 residues. Trimming removed 1 base from V and 5 bases from J; junction bases left unmatched: 4. CDR1 is SGHDN and CDR2 is FVKESK in the germline V gene. CDR3 loop: CASSQGLGLADEQYF. In DNA form, the CDR3 reads TGTGCCAGCAGCCAAGGGCTGGGACTAGCGGACGAGCAGTACTTC.

V gene TRBV7-9 combines with J gene TRBJ2-7, with D maybe TRBD1 (5 bases). Germline-derived CDR1 and CDR2 are SEHNR and FQNEAQ (reference sequence). The CDR3 covers 15 residues. V lost 1 base, J lost 4 bases, and 14 bases lay in between. The CDR3 nucleotides are TGTGCCAGCAGCTTAGGACAGATCCCATCGTACGAGCAGTACTTC. Its protein is CASSLGQIPSYEQYF.

V gene TRBV9 combines with J gene TRBJ2-1; D is possibly TRBD1 (5 bases). Trimming left V 0 bases short and J 8 bases short, with 6 bases between. Germline lookup yields CDR1 SGDLS and CDR2 YYNGEE. This CDR3 contains 12 residues. CDR3 loop: CASSVGGHEQFF. The CDR3 DNA is TGTGCCAGCAGCGTAGGGGGCCATGAGCAGTTCTTC.

The chain recombines TRBV24-1 with TRBJ2-3; 10 bases fit TRBD2. The V gene's germline CDR1 is KGHDR and CDR2 SFDVKD. The CDR3 loop spans 17 amino acids. J gave up 4 bases and V 4 bases, and 10 bases lay outside the gene matches. CDR3 in amino acids: CATSDPLAGEIADTQYF. CDR3 DNA: TGTGCCACCAGTGACCCCCTAGCGGGAGAGATCGCAGATACGCAGTATTTT.

The chain is built from TRBV28 and TRBJ1-3, with D tentatively TRBD1 (6 bases). The CDR3 runs to 16 residues. The ends were cut back, 6 bases at V and 1 base at J, with 16 bases in the middle. CDR1 MDHEN and CDR2 SYDVKM come from the germline V gene. The CDR3 DNA reads as TGTGCCAGCAGCCCCCGTGGGGGGCTGTCTGGAAACACCATATATTTT. Translating it yields CASSPRGGLSGNTIYF.

J is TRBJ2-7 and V is TRBV14; no clear D gene. Looked up from germline, CDR1 is SGHDN and CDR2 is FVKESK. V gave up 0 bases and J gave up 5 bases, with 8 bases separating them. The length of the CDR3 is 13 residues. CDR3 DNA sequence: TGTGCCAGCAGCCAAGAACGGCCCCACGAGCAGTACTTC. The encoded protein is CASSQERPHEQYF.

The chain employs TRBV15 and TRBJ2-7; D could derive from TRBD1 or TRBD2 (5 bases each). CDR3 length equals 13 residues. V lost 5 bases and J 9 bases, leaving 17 bases between the germline ends. The germline V gene has CDR1 LNHNV and CDR2 YYDKDF (reference sequence). CDR3 coding DNA: TGTGCCACCAGCCCAGGACCCGGGGCCCGGCAGTACTTC. This translates into CATSPGPGARQYF. Full variable domain (rest looked up from reference TRBV15 and TRBJ2-7): DAMVIQNPRYQVTQFGKPVTLSCSQTLNHNVMYWYQQKSSQAPKLLFHYYDKDFNNEADTPDNFQSRRPNTSFCFLDIRSPGLGDTAMYLCATSPGPGARQYFGPGTRLTVT.